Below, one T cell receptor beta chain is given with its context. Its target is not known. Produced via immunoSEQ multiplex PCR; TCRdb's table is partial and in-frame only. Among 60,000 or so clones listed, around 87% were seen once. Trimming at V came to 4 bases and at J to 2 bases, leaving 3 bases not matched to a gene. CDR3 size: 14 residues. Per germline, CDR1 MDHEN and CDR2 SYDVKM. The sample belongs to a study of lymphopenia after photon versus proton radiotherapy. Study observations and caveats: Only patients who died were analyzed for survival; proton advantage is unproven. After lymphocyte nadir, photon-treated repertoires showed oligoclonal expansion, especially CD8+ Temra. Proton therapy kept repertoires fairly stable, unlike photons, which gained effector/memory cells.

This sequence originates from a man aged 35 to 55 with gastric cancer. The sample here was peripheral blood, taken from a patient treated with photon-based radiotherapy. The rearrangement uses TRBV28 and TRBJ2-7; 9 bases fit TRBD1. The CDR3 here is CASSSGQGTYEQYF. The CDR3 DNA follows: TGTGCCAGCAGTTCGGGACAGGGAACCTACGAGCAGTACTTC.